These T cell receptor beta chains were read from a single sample in a study of blood T cell repertoires in COVID-19. The table came from immunoSEQ multiplex PCR; TCRdb's copy has only in-frame clones and leaves some out. The sample holds fewer than 350,000 clones; 70% to 90% are singletons and the top ten take just under 1%. Sequencing was done on a sample of PBMCs or T cells enriched from blood (not recorded which). The receptors were sampled from a woman aged 25 to 39 who had recovered from COVID-19. The CDR3 runs from the conserved cysteine through the conserved F or W. D genes are given only for firm matches. The size entry is marked missing in some rows and otherwise reads once, few, many or a size class.

D,V,J,size,DNA,CDR3
.,TRBV9,TRBJ2-7,once,TGTGCCAGCAGCGTAGTATCAGGGGATTACGAGCAGTACTTC,CASSVVSGDYEQYF
.,TRBV2,TRBJ2-1,.,TGTGCCAGCAGTGAAGTAGATGAGCAGTTCTTC,CASSEVDEQFF
.,TRBV4-1,TRBJ1-2,.,TGCGCCAGCAGTCAAGACCTATCCCATGGCTACACCTTC,CASSQDLSHGYTF
.,TRBV27,TRBJ2-1,.,TGTGCCAGCAGCCGACGAGGGGGGGGGTACAATGAGCAGTTCTTC,CASSRRGGGYNEQFF
.,TRBV19,TRBJ2-6,.,TGTGCCAGTAAATCCCACGAGAGCTCTGGGGCCAACGTCCTGACTTTC,CASKSHESSGANVLTF
TRBD1,TRBV5-1,TRBJ2-5,.,TGCGCCAGCAGCTGGGGACAGGGTGTAGAGACCCAGTACTTC,CASSWGQGVETQYF
TRBD2,TRBV12-5,TRBJ2-1,few,TGTGCTAGTGGTTTGGTACCCCGTTCTAGCGGGGGGGTTCTCCGTCCTTACAATGAGCAGTTCTTC,CASGLVPRSSGGVLRPYNEQFF
.,TRBV30,TRBJ1-1,.,TGTGCCTGGAGTGAGCCCCGCCCGGGCACTGAAGCTTTCTTT,CAWSEPRPGTEAFF
TRBD2,TRBV10-1,TRBJ2-7,.,TGCGCCAGCAGTGAGGGCGGGAGGGCCTACGAGCAGTACTTC,CASSEGGRAYEQYF
TRBD2,TRBV5-1,TRBJ2-1,.,TGCGCCAGCAGCTTGGGGTTAGCGGGAGGAAACAATGAGCAGTTCTTC,CASSLGLAGGNNEQFF
TRBD1,TRBV18,TRBJ2-7,.,TGTGCCAGCTCCCCGACAGGGTCCTACGAGCAGTACTTC,CASSPTGSYEQYF
.,TRBV27,TRBJ1-1,.,TGTGCCAGCAGTTTGGGGAGCATGAACACTGAAGCTTTCTTT,CASSLGSMNTEAFF
.,TRBV7-2,TRBJ2-3,.,TGTGCCAGCAGCTTAGTTCGGGCAGATACGCAGTATTTT,CASSLVRADTQYF
TRBD1,TRBV19,TRBJ2-7,.,TGTGCCAGTGGTGAAAGACAGGGGTTCTACGGGCAGTACTTC,CASGERQGFYGQYF
.,TRBV2,TRBJ1-5,.,TGTGCCAGCACTCGGGATTCGAGGGATCAGCCCCAGCATTTT,CASTRDSRDQPQHF
.,TRBV10-3,TRBJ1-1,.,TGTGCCATCGGAGGGGCGGACACTGAAGCTTTCTTT,CAIGGADTEAFF
.,TRBV28,TRBJ2-7,.,TGTGCCAGCAGCAATCCGGTCCCCTCCTACGAGCAGTACTTC,CASSNPVPSYEQYF
TRBD1,TRBV10-3,TRBJ1-6,.,TGTGCCATCAGGATGACAGGGGAGCATAATTCACCCCTCCACTTT,CAIRMTGEHNSPLHF
.,TRBV7-2,TRBJ2-3,.,TGTGCCAGCAGCTTAGGGCCGGGAGATACGCAGTATTTT,CASSLGPGDTQYF
TRBD1,TRBV15,TRBJ1-5,.,TGTGCCACCAGCAGAGATTTCAGACAGGGAGGTCAGCCCCAGCATTTT,CATSRDFRQGGQPQHF
.,TRBV19,TRBJ2-7,.,TGTGCCAGTACCCCTCGGGGAGGACGGTACGAGCAGTACTTC,CASTPRGGRYEQYF
TRBD2,TRBV6-1,TRBJ2-7,.,TGTGCCAGCAGTGAAAATGGTTCGGGGGGGGATTACGAGCAGTACTTC,CASSENGSGGDYEQYF
.,TRBV19,TRBJ2-3,.,TGTGCCAGTAGTATAGGGCAGGGGCGGAGCACAGATACGCAGTATTTT,CASSIGQGRSTDTQYF
.,TRBV10-3,TRBJ2-1,.,TGTGCCATCAGTGCACCCAGGGGAGATGAGCAGTTCTTC,CAISAPRGDEQFF
TRBD1,TRBV19,TRBJ1-5,once,TGTGCCAGTAATACAGGGGGCGATAGCAATCAGCCCCAGCATTTT,CASNTGGDSNQPQHF
.,TRBV6-5,TRBJ1-4,.,TGTGCCAGCAGTACTTACCTGGGTTCCCCGGGGGGGGTGTTTTTT,CASSTYLGSPGGVFF
.,TRBV29-1,TRBJ1-1,.,TGCAGCGTTGAAGGGGGCATGCTGGCTGAAGCTTTCTTT,CSVEGGMLAEAFF
TRBD2,TRBV3-1/TRBV3-2,TRBJ2-3,.,TGTGCCAGCAGCCCATTAGCGGGAGGCACAGATACGCAGTATTTT,CASSPLAGGTDTQYF
.,TRBV6-6,TRBJ2-1,.,TGTGCCAGCAGCCTCGGGAGCTCCTACAATGAGCAGTTCTTC,CASSLGSSYNEQFF
TRBD1,TRBV30,TRBJ1-4,.,TGTGCCTGGAAGACAGGGGCTTATGAAAAACTGTTTTTT,CAWKTGAYEKLFF